This record looks at one T cell receptor beta chain sequence and its context. Its cognate antigen has yet to be identified. Per-nucleotide qualities are absent, and no much larger clonotype sits a single base away. The study profiled bulk TCR beta-chain repertoires in matched peripheral blood, tumor and adjacent normal breast tissue taken from some 17 patients with early-stage breast cancer. Before surgery, about 5-11 mL of whole blood was collected into EDTA tubes and then processed within 2 hours. Ficoll-Paque centrifugation in SepMate-50 tubes was used to isolate peripheral blood mononuclear cells. For storage in liquid nitrogen, PBMCs were cryopreserved as aliquots of 2 to 4 million cells in around 90% FBS with roughly 10% DMSO. The Qiagen AllPrep DNA/RNA Mini kit was used for genomic DNA extraction. The sample originates from a study of early stage breast cancer tumors (dated by TCRdb to the late 2010s). The study in broad terms: Of the 16 invasive breast tumors, 12 to 13 were found to be estrogen receptor-positive, progesterone receptor-positive and HER2-negative. Eight of the 12 ER+/PR+/HER2- tumors were invasive ductal carcinomas, while the other four were invasive lobular carcinomas. The average read coverage per sample was around 9-fold. A total of about 2.9 million templates, representing 1,097,674 unique clonotypes, were detected across all samples. On the study overall, not on this receptor specifically: Chain pairing and functional markers such as CD4, CD8 and FOXP3 were not captured by bulk genomic DNA sequencing of unsorted cells. Because the cohort was small, analysis by tumor subtype was not possible. Repertoires from blood resembled normal breast more closely than tumor, and using blood as a reference for each tissue separated tumor from normal in most of the 16 patients. Tumors showed approximately 2.5-fold higher T cell density and higher clonality than adjacent normal breast tissue. Enriched TCRB sequences shared across patients were found to be mostly commonly generated sequences that were unlikely to play an important role in the tumor microenvironment.

Two independent genomic DNA replicates were amplified for each sample, with roughly 0.5 ug used for blood and approximately 1.5 ug for tumor or normal breast. TCRB sequencing of genomic DNA was carried out with the ImmunoSeq Intro kit according to the manufacturer's instructions. Multiplex PCR was run for about 30 cycles using proprietary primers and spike-in control sequences for absolute quantification. Single-end 150-bp reads were used to sequence an 87-bp fragment spanning the CDR3 plus the flanking V and J genes. Each lane of an Illumina MiSeq running version 3.0 chemistry carried seven multiplexed samples, with two replicates apiece. In the paper's pipeline: The vendor's proprietary pipeline processed the raw data and merged both replicates into a single result for each sample. A clonotype was defined as productive rearrangements that share the same V-gene family, CDR3 amino acid sequence and J-gene segment. Clonality was calculated as 1 minus the normalized Shannon entropy (Pielou evenness) of TCRB abundances. T cell density was estimated by dividing total templates by the number of input cells inferred from the DNA input amount. Recon with default parameters was used to estimate total repertoire diversity and clonality. A clonotype was considered tumor-enriched if its abundance in tumor exceeded 0.1% and was at least 32-fold higher than its abundance in normal breast. This immuneACCESS table, as held by TCRdb, lists in-frame sequences with V and J called but not all clones. Of the missing ones, under half trace to an unresolved V gene in checked studies; the others have no known cause. The D gene and trimming were derived from the DNA, and the V and J assignments and clone size from that table. This sample lists 30,000 to 40,000 clones; 65% to 75% were detected once. The top ten constitute roughly 6.1% of the sample.

The clonotype was recovered from a person aged 55 to 75 with breast cancer. Material for sequencing was blood.

The bases read TGTGCCAGTAGTACGGGACAGGGGCCCTTCCGCGGTGGCAATGAGCAGTTCTTC. Its coded protein is CASSTGQGPFRGGNEQFF. The sequence is built from TRBV19 and TRBJ2-1; 10 nucleotides in the junction match TRBD1. V loses 4 bases at its end and J loses 6 bases; junction bases beyond the gene matches: 15. The CDR3 starts with the cysteine, ends with the phenylalanine, and has 18 residues. The DNA shown is the 54-base CDR3, in frame from base 1. CDR1 is given as LNHDA and CDR2 as SQIVND, both from the germline V gene (reference sequence).